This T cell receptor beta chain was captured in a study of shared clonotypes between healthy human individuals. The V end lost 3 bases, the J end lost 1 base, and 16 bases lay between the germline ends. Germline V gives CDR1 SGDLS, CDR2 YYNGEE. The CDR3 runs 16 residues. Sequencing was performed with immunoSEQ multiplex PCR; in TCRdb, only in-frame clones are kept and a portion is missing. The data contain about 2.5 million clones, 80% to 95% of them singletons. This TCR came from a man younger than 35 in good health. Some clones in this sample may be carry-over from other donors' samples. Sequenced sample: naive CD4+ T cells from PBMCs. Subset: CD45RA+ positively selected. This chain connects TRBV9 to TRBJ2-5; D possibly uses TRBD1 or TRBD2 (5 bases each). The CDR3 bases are TGTGCCAGCAGCGAGGGGATTGGCGGGCGCCAAGAGACCCAGTACTTC. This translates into CASSEGIGGRQETQYF.